Listed below are T cell receptor beta chains from one sample, sequenced in a study of vaccination and CD4 T cells after COVID-19. The antigens for these receptors are not known. MiXCR, run by TCRdb on the PCR reads, gives a single entry per CDR3 protein. The repertoire holds about 20,000 distinct CDR3 sequences, with around 50% as singletons. The sequencing input was CD4+ T cells from blood, cultured in vitro. The receptors were gathered from a human donor who had recovered from COVID-19. The CDR3 runs from the conserved cysteine through the conserved F or W. A D gene is named only where the DNA matches it firmly. For some rows the clone size is stated as once, few or many, or as a class when expanded; others skip it.

CDR3 protein	CDR3 DNA	clone size	V gene	J gene	D gene
CASSNRGTPETQYF	TGTGCCAGTAGTAACAGGGGGACCCCAGAGACCCAGTACTTC	.	TRBV19	TRBJ2-5	TRBD1
CASRPGTERNVLTF	TGTGCCAGCAGACCTGGGACAGAACGAAACGTCCTGACTTTC	.	TRBV6-1	TRBJ2-6	TRBD1
CASRPGPTNGNTF	TGTGCCAGCAGACCGGGGCCAACGAATGGCAACACCTTC	.	TRBV2	TRBJ1-2	.
CATSDLRGTGELFF	TGTGCCACCAGTGATTTACGGGGGACCGGGGAGCTGTTTTTT	.	TRBV24-1	TRBJ2-2	.
CASSLGRKRPQHF	TGTGCCAGCAGTTTGGGACGAAAACGGCCCCAGCATTTT	few	TRBV6-2/TRBV6-3	TRBJ1-5	.
CASMPPGLALLSTQYF	TGTGCCAGCATGCCACCGGGACTAGCGCTCCTCTCTACGCAGTATTTT	.	TRBV7-9	TRBJ2-3	TRBD2
CASSARPASSGNTIYF	TGTGCCAGCAGCGCAAGACCGGCTTCCTCTGGAAACACCATATATTTT	.	TRBV7-2	TRBJ1-3	.
CASSWSSTVEETQYF	TGTGCCAGCAGCTGGTCCTCGACAGTGGAGGAGACCCAGTACTTC	.	TRBV11-1	TRBJ2-5	.
CASSAPGGPRETQYF	TGTGCCAGCAGCGCACCAGGGGGCCCGAGAGAGACCCAGTACTTC	few	TRBV11-1	TRBJ2-5	TRBD1
CSVTGGTQYF	TGCAGCGTGACAGGAGGGACCCAGTACTTC	few	TRBV29-1	TRBJ2-5	.
CASSLDSGTGGDYGYTF	TGTGCCAGCAGCTTGGATTCCGGGACAGGGGGGGACTATGGCTACACCTTC	.	TRBV11-2	TRBJ1-2	TRBD1
CASSYTGDGYTF	TGTGCCAGCAGTTACACGGGCGATGGCTACACCTTC	.	TRBV6-2/TRBV6-3	TRBJ1-2	.
CASSLIGGYGYTF	TGTGCCAGCAGCTTAATCGGGGGCTATGGCTACACCTTC	few	TRBV7-9	TRBJ1-2	.
CAISESNRGQGGYTF	TGTGCCATCAGTGAATCCAACAGGGGGCAAGGTGGCTACACCTTC	.	TRBV10-3	TRBJ1-2	TRBD1
CASSLELNYGYTF	TGTGCCAGCAGCTTGGAACTAAACTATGGCTACACCTTC	few	TRBV7-2	TRBJ1-2	.
CASSKGAGANVLTF	TGTGCCAGCAGTAAGGGGGCTGGGGCCAACGTCCTGACTTTC	.	TRBV12-3/TRBV12-4	TRBJ2-6	.
CASSLAQDRTEAFF	TGTGCCAGCAGCTTAGCACAGGACCGCACTGAAGCTTTCTTT	few	TRBV7-8	TRBJ1-1	.
CSAQPDPESYTF	TGCAGTGCTCAACCTGACCCGGAAAGCTACACCTTC	.	TRBV20-1	TRBJ1-2	.
CSARPGTFSAGNTIYF	TGCAGTGCTCGTCCCGGGACATTTTCGGCTGGAAACACCATATATTTT	once	TRBV20-1	TRBJ1-3	.
CATRSNSNQPQHF	TGTGCCACCCGGTCCAATAGCAATCAGCCCCAGCATTTT	few	TRBV19	TRBJ1-5	.
CASAEATGHTEAFF	TGTGCCAGCGCTGAGGCGACAGGGCACACTGAAGCTTTCTTT	.	TRBV6-1	TRBJ1-1	TRBD1
CASSASAGVNTEAFF	TGCGCCAGCAGCGCCTCAGCGGGGGTGAACACTGAAGCTTTCTTT	few	TRBV5-1	TRBJ1-1	.
CASSLSSRGETQYF	TGTGCCAGCAGCTTATCGAGCAGGGGAGAGACCCAGTACTTC	medium-sized	TRBV7-9	TRBJ2-5	.
CSARTPGGGGNQPQHF	TGCAGTGCTCGAACCCCAGGGGGAGGTGGCAATCAGCCCCAGCATTTT	.	TRBV20-1	TRBJ1-5	TRBD1
CASKEFGEAFF	TGCGCCAGCAAAGAGTTTGGGGAAGCTTTCTTT	few	TRBV10-2	TRBJ1-1	.
CASSERQGRDGYTF	TGTGCCAGCAGTGAGCGACAGGGCCGGGATGGCTACACCTTC	few	TRBV6-1	TRBJ1-2	TRBD1
CASSLEVGGGSGIKTQYF	TGCGCCAGCAGCCTTGAGGTCGGTGGTGGTAGCGGGATAAAGACCCAGTACTTC	few	TRBV5-1	TRBJ2-5	TRBD2
CATRGIGNQPQHF	TGTGCCACCCGGGGGATCGGCAATCAGCCCCAGCATTTT	.	TRBV19	TRBJ1-5	.
CASRGQEDTEAFF	TGTGCCAGCAGGGGACAGGAAGACACTGAAGCTTTCTTT	.	TRBV11-2	TRBJ1-1	TRBD1
CASSFWLRSGAEAFF	TGTGCCAGCAGCTTCTGGCTCAGAAGCGGCGCTGAAGCTTTCTTT	.	TRBV11-2	TRBJ1-1	.
CASRRTGGNQPQHF	TGTGCCAGCAGGCGGACAGGCGGGAATCAGCCCCAGCATTTT	.	TRBV6-1	TRBJ1-5	TRBD1